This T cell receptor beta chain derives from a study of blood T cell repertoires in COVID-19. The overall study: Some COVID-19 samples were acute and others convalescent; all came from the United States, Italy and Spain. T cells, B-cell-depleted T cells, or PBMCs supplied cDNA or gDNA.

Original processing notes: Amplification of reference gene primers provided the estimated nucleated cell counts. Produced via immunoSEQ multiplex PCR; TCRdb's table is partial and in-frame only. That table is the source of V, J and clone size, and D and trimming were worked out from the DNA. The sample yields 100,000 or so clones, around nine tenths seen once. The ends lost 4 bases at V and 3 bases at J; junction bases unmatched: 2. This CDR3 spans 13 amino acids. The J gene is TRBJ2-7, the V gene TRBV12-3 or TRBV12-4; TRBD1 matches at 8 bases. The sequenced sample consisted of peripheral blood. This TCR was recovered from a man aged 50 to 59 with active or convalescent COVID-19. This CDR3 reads CASSSDRGYEQYF. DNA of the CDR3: TGTGCCAGCAGTTCCGACAGGGGCTACGAGCAGTACTTC.